These T cell receptor beta chains were read from a single sample in a study of blood T cell repertoires in COVID-19. Repertoires were generated with immunoSEQ multiplex PCR, while TCRdb's copy carries only in-frame clones and drops some. This sample has fewer than 400,000 clones, with around 90% found just once. Sequencing was carried out using peripheral blood. The receptor source for this set is a woman in her twenties or thirties with COVID-19, enrolled during active disease. Each CDR3 is given with its conserved first and last residue. The order of the fields is V gene, D gene, J gene, CDR3 protein. D genes are given only for firm matches.

v_call: TRBV7-3
d_call: -
j_call: TRBJ2-7
cdr3_aa: CASSLYQNYEQYF

v_call: TRBV6-6
d_call: TRBD2
j_call: TRBJ2-5
cdr3_aa: CASQTSGYQETQYF

v_call: TRBV5-1
d_call: -
j_call: TRBJ2-7
cdr3_aa: CASSLDYDPTFLMYEQYF

v_call: TRBV2
d_call: -
j_call: TRBJ1-6
cdr3_aa: CASRATTGNYNSPLHF

v_call: TRBV5-1
d_call: TRBD2
j_call: TRBJ2-7
cdr3_aa: CASSLGTRSRSYEQYF

v_call: TRBV12-3/TRBV12-4
d_call: TRBD2
j_call: TRBJ2-7
cdr3_aa: CASSPGGAYEQYF

v_call: TRBV24-1
d_call: -
j_call: TRBJ2-1
cdr3_aa: CATSDGGRGSSYNEQFF

v_call: TRBV29-1
d_call: -
j_call: TRBJ2-5
cdr3_aa: CSVGLALETQYF

v_call: TRBV18
d_call: TRBD1
j_call: TRBJ1-4
cdr3_aa: CASSLPGQGLRKLFF

v_call: TRBV6-2/TRBV6-3
d_call: TRBD2
j_call: TRBJ2-1
cdr3_aa: CASSTRTSGRIGNEQFF

v_call: TRBV11-3
d_call: -
j_call: TRBJ1-1
cdr3_aa: CASAGEDLVAFF

v_call: TRBV24-1
d_call: -
j_call: TRBJ2-6
cdr3_aa: CATSDLGQGGSVLTF

v_call: TRBV4-1
d_call: -
j_call: TRBJ1-2
cdr3_aa: CASSQPGQGPGGYTF

v_call: TRBV3-1/TRBV3-2
d_call: -
j_call: TRBJ1-1
cdr3_aa: CASSQVLTVNTEAFF

v_call: TRBV18
d_call: -
j_call: TRBJ1-1
cdr3_aa: CASSPERAVHTEAFF

v_call: TRBV6-5
d_call: -
j_call: TRBJ2-7
cdr3_aa: CASSYGLSGAYEQYF

v_call: TRBV6-5
d_call: -
j_call: TRBJ2-2
cdr3_aa: CASSPSWGTGELFF

v_call: TRBV15
d_call: -
j_call: TRBJ2-3
cdr3_aa: CATSRVGVSDTQYF

v_call: TRBV5-6
d_call: TRBD1
j_call: TRBJ2-1
cdr3_aa: CASSLKGQGVRDEQFF

v_call: TRBV28
d_call: TRBD1
j_call: TRBJ2-7
cdr3_aa: CASSLGQGEIYEQYF

v_call: TRBV19
d_call: -
j_call: TRBJ1-3
cdr3_aa: CASSRSFDSGNTIYF

v_call: TRBV7-3
d_call: TRBD1
j_call: TRBJ1-2
cdr3_aa: CASSPGTGRGYTF

v_call: TRBV6-5
d_call: TRBD2
j_call: TRBJ2-1
cdr3_aa: CASSGTSPYNEQFF

v_call: TRBV3-1/TRBV3-2
d_call: -
j_call: TRBJ1-3
cdr3_aa: CASSQGGALSSGNTIYF

v_call: TRBV11-2
d_call: -
j_call: TRBJ1-1
cdr3_aa: CASSFSTEAFF

v_call: TRBV11-2
d_call: -
j_call: TRBJ1-4
cdr3_aa: CASSQVANEKLFF

v_call: TRBV3-1/TRBV3-2
d_call: TRBD2
j_call: TRBJ2-7
cdr3_aa: CASSQAGVAYEQYF

v_call: TRBV5-4
d_call: TRBD2
j_call: TRBJ2-3
cdr3_aa: CASSPGLVVDTQYF

v_call: TRBV6-5
d_call: -
j_call: TRBJ2-1
cdr3_aa: CASGVSESGNEQFF

v_call: TRBV5-1
d_call: -
j_call: TRBJ1-1
cdr3_aa: CASSLVAGRGTEAFF

v_call: TRBV7-2
d_call: TRBD1
j_call: TRBJ1-2
cdr3_aa: CASSLAPGQQPGYTF

v_call: TRBV30
d_call: -
j_call: TRBJ2-3
cdr3_aa: CAWSVRDTPIDTQYF

v_call: TRBV6-1
d_call: -
j_call: TRBJ2-1
cdr3_aa: CASSETRTSNEQFF

v_call: TRBV9
d_call: -
j_call: TRBJ2-3
cdr3_aa: CASSVGVGGVSTDTQYF

v_call: TRBV28
d_call: TRBD1
j_call: TRBJ1-2
cdr3_aa: CATHKTGTGYGYTF

v_call: TRBV21-1
d_call: -
j_call: TRBJ2-7
cdr3_aa: CASSNPAGTYEQYF